These 32 T cell receptor beta chains came from one sample sequenced in a study of T cells in Graves' hyperthyroidism and ophthalmopathy. Regions amplified from RNA transcripts were the TCR beta CDR3 regions. HTBI primers were the set used in a first-round RT-PCR of the TCR CDR3. TCRdb itself ran the multiplex PCR reads through MiXCR, one entry per CDR3 protein. The sample yields 600,000 to 650,000 distinct CDR3 sequences, around 21% seen once. The sequencing sample was made of blood. Receptors were obtained from a man under 40 with Graves' ophthalmopathy.

This clonotype has at least ten counts. This chain joins TRBV3-1 and TRBJ2-2; D is undetermined. The V end was cut by 2 bases, the J end by 0 bases, with 7 bases between. The CDR3 is 15 amino acids. The germline CDR1 and CDR2 sequences are LGHDT and YNNKEL (reference sequence). The CDR3 bases are TGTGCCAGCAGCCAATGGGATACGAACACCGGGGAGCTGTTTTTT. Translated: CASSQWDTNTGELFF.

This clonotype turned up a few times. The genes are TRBV3-1 and TRBJ2-2; 10 nucleotides agree with TRBD2. Trimming removed 1 base from V and 7 bases from J; junction bases left unmatched: 9. The CDR3 totals 17 residues. From germline, CDR1 is LGHDT and CDR2 YNNKEL (reference sequence). The CDR3 nucleotides are TGTGCCAGCAGCCAAGGTGGGCTAGCGGGAGACGGCGGGGAGCTGTTTTTT. Protein product: CASSQGGLAGDGGELFF.

The rearrangement joins TRBV7-2 to TRBJ2-1, with 9 positions matching TRBD2. The CDR3 spans 17 residues. Germline assignment: CDR1 SGHTA and CDR2 FQGNSA. V gave up 5 bases and J gave up 0 bases; unmatched junction bases: 8. The CDR3 protein is CASSLRLAESSYNEQFF. CDR3 DNA sequence: TGTGCCAGCAGCCTAAGACTAGCGGAGAGCTCCTACAATGAGCAGTTCTTC. The entire variable domain, with the rest obtained from reference TRBV7-2 and TRBJ2-1, is as follows: GAGVSQSPSNKVTEKGKDVELRCDPISGHTALYWYRQSLGQGLEFLIYFQGNSAPDKSGLPSDRFSAERTGGSVSTLTIQRTQQEDSAVYLCASSLRLAESSYNEQFFGPGTRLTVL.

This clonotype was recorded at least ten times. CDR3 sequence (DNA): TGTGCCAGCAGTCGGACAGGGTCCCGCAAAAATACGCAGTATTTT. It encodes CASSRTGSRKNTQYF. The gene calls are TRBV28 and TRBJ2-3; 8 nucleotides align to TRBD1. The CDR3 is made up of 15 amino acids. The trim removed 5 bases at V and 7 bases at J, leaving 11 bases unmatched. Germline-derived CDR1 and CDR2 are MDHEN and SYDVKM.

A word on this clonotype: A much larger clone lies a single base off, so this may be a read error. This rearrangement joins TRBV19 to TRBJ1-5; weak D call: TRBD1 (5 bases). V was cut by 8 bases and J by 3 bases, with 14 bases left in between. The CDR3 is 14 amino acids. From germline, CDR1 is LNHDA and CDR2 SQIVND (reference sequence). The CDR3 DNA is TGTGCCAGTGGTACCCAGGGAAACAATCAGCCCCAGCATTTT. Translation gives CASGTQGNNQPQHF.

This chain joins TRBV12-3 or TRBV12-4 and TRBJ2-2; D is possibly TRBD2 (5 bases). Trimming took off 3 bases at V and 4 bases at J, with 12 bases between the two ends. The CDR3 is 15 residues long. This CDR3 is CASSFWGDITGELFF. CDR3 nucleotide sequence: TGTGCCAGCAGTTTCTGGGGAGATATCACCGGGGAGCTGTTTTTT.

This clonotype was picked up many times. This chain joins TRBV28 and TRBJ2-1, with 11 bases that match TRBD2. The CDR3 length is 15 residues. The germline V gene encodes CDR1 MDHEN and CDR2 SYDVKM. V was clipped by 6 bases and J by 4 bases; unmatched bases: 5. In DNA form, the CDR3 reads TGTGCCAGCAGCCTCGGGACTAGCGGATACAATGAGCAGTTCTTC. Its translation is CASSLGTSGYNEQFF. The full variable domain, its missing parts supplied by reference TRBV28 and TRBJ2-1, is DVKVTQSSRYLVKRTGEKVFLECVQDMDHENMFWYRQDPGLGLRLIYFSYDVKMKEKGDIPEGYSVSREKKERFSLILESASTNQTSMYLCASSLGTSGYNEQFFGPGTRLTVL.

This chain joins TRBV12-3 or TRBV12-4 and TRBJ1-5, with 10 bases aligning to TRBD1. The V segment lost 4 bases and the J segment 4 bases; nucleotides outside the gene matches: 7. The CDR3 loop spans 16 amino acids. Here the CDR3 reads CASSSRAGQGNQPQHF. CDR3 sequence (DNA): TGTGCCAGCAGTTCTAGGGCGGGACAGGGGAATCAGCCCCAGCATTTT.

This clonotype was counted only a few times. Lacking the conserved final phenylalanine or tryptophan, this CDR3 likely reflects a read error. The chain couples TRBV11-2 to TRBJ1-2; D unclear. V lost 6 bases to trimming and J lost 7 bases, with 9 bases between them. The CDR3 extends over 11 amino acids. Germline loops: CDR1 SGHAT, CDR2 FQNNGV. This CDR3 reads CASSFGGGYTL. As DNA, the CDR3 is TGTGCCAGCAGTTTCGGAGGTGGCTACACCCTC.

This clonotype occurred many times. This chain connects TRBV18 to TRBJ1-1; D perhaps matches TRBD1 (5 bases). This CDR3 spans 14 amino acids. V was cut by 1 base and J by 4 bases, with 10 bases left in between. Germline CDR1 reads KGHSH; CDR2 reads LQKENI. This CDR3 is CASSPQGTFTEAFF. In DNA form, the CDR3 reads TGTGCCAGCTCACCACAGGGGACCTTCACTGAAGCTTTCTTT. Drawing the rest from reference TRBV18 and TRBJ1-1, the complete variable domain is NAGVMQNPRHLVRRRGQEARLRCSPMKGHSHVYWYRQLPEEGLKFMVYLQKENIIDESGMPKERFSAEFPKEGPSILRIQQVVRGDSAAYFCASSPQGTFTEAFFGQGTRLTVV.

The rearrangement uses TRBV11-2 and TRBJ2-5; D is unclear. The CDR3 length is 18 residues. Trimming left V 1 base short and J 2 bases short, with 20 bases between. Germline V gene data show CDR1 as SGHAT and CDR2 as FQNNGV. The CDR3 is CASSLGLIVGSLQETQYF. The CDR3 coding sequence is TGTGCCAGCAGCTTAGGTTTAATTGTTGGCTCTCTTCAAGAGACCCAGTACTTC.

The J gene is TRBJ1-5, the V gene TRBV13; 8 bases are shared with TRBD1. The CDR3 totals 15 residues. Germline lookup yields CDR1 PRHDT and CDR2 FYEKMQ (reference sequence). The J segment lost 4 bases and the V segment lost 5 bases, leaving 7 bases of the junction unmatched. CDR3 protein: CASSLGQGKNQPQHF. CDR3 sequence (DNA): TGTGCCAGCAGCCTCGGACAGGGAAAGAATCAGCCCCAGCATTTT.

This clonotype was seen ten or more times. This CDR3 is CASSLSQGRNDTQYF. DNA of the CDR3: TGCGCCAGCAGCTTGAGTCAGGGCAGGAATGATACGCAGTATTTT. The chain links TRBV5-1 to TRBJ2-3, with D perhaps matching TRBD1 (5 bases). V was cut by 1 base and J by 6 bases, with 15 bases left in between. The CDR3 spans 15 residues. The V gene's germline CDR1 is SGHRS and CDR2 YFSETQ. The whole variable domain, remainder taken from reference TRBV5-1 and TRBJ2-3, is KAGVTQTPRYLIKTRGQQVTLSCSPISGHRSVSWYQQTPGQGLQFLFEYFSETQRNKGNFPGRFSGRQFSNSRSEMNVSTLELGDSALYLCASSLSQGRNDTQYFGPGTRLTVL.

The chain recombines TRBV12-3 or TRBV12-4 with TRBJ1-5; D not resolved. The CDR3 totals 13 residues. Trimming left V 6 bases short and J 5 bases short, with 11 bases between. CDR3 coding DNA: TGTGCCAGCAGCGGAAGGGCAGATCAGCCCCAGCATTTT. Protein sequence: CASSGRADQPQHF.

This clonotype has a count of ten or more. The chain has TRBV20-1 and TRBJ2-3; D unresolved. With 4 bases removed from V and 4 bases from J, the gap between germline ends came to 9 bases. The CDR3 contains 12 residues. Germline values: CDR1 DFQATT, CDR2 SNEGSKA (reference sequence). CDR3 protein: CSAIDDPDTQYF. The CDR3 nucleotides are TGCAGTGCTATAGACGATCCAGATACGCAGTATTTT.

The chain is built from TRBV27 and TRBJ2-3; perhaps TRBD2 as D (5 bases). Per germline, CDR1 MNHEY and CDR2 SMNVEV (reference sequence). The CDR3 runs to 14 residues. V gave up 0 bases and J gave up 4 bases, with 8 bases separating them. CDR3 loop: CASSLSASPDTQYF. For the CDR3, the DNA is TGTGCCAGCAGTTTATCGGCTAGCCCAGATACGCAGTATTTT.

The sample holds a few counts of this clonotype. This chain links TRBV6-2 or TRBV6-3 with TRBJ2-1; tentatively, D is TRBD1 (5 bases). Germline V lookup: CDR1 MNHEY, CDR2 SVGEGT. V lost 5 bases, J lost 0 bases, and 14 bases lay in between. The CDR3 is 16 amino acids. The CDR3 coding sequence is TGTGCCAGCAGTCCCCGACAGTCCCGCTCCTACAATGAGCAGTTCTTC. Translated: CASSPRQSRSYNEQFF.

The chain links TRBV7-3 to TRBJ2-2; unclear D gene. The germline V gene has CDR1 SGHTA and CDR2 FQGTGA. The CDR3 has 12 amino acids. V dropped 4 bases and J dropped 8 bases, with 8 bases sitting between them. CDR3: CASSSELGELFF. The CDR3 nucleotides are TGTGCCAGCAGCTCTGAATTAGGGGAGCTGTTTTTT.

There are a few counts of this clonotype. The chain is built from TRBV4-3 and TRBJ1-4, with 7 positions matching TRBD1. This CDR3 is built from 15 residues. V lost 0 bases, J lost 5 bases, and 3 bases stayed unmatched. Per the germline V gene, CDR1 is LGHNA and CDR2 is YSLEER. Here the CDR3 reads CASSQDRDRNEKLFF. The CDR3 bases are TGCGCCAGCAGCCAAGACAGGGACAGAAATGAAAAACTGTTTTTT.

This chain links TRBV29-1 with TRBJ1-5, with unresolved D. The germline V gene encodes CDR1 SQVTM and CDR2 ANQGSEA. The CDR3 is 15 amino acids. V was trimmed by 0 bases and J by 7 bases, leaving 16 bases between them. The CDR3 nucleotides are TGCAGCGTTGAAGATGTGGGCTGGCCGAGCCAGCCCCAGCATTTT. Translation gives CSVEDVGWPSQPQHF.

The chain is built from TRBV9 and TRBJ1-1, with D perhaps matching TRBD1 (6 bases). V gave up 3 bases and J gave up 6 bases, with 15 bases separating them. The CDR3 is 14 amino acids. The V gene's germline CDR1 is SGDLS and CDR2 YYNGEE. CDR3 DNA: TGTGCCAGCAGCGCGGGGGCGGGGGGCCCTGAAGCTTTCTTT. It codes for CASSAGAGGPEAFF.

This clonotype was found many times. The chain is built from TRBV6-1 and TRBJ2-7; TRBD1 matches at 7 bases. The CDR3 consists of 12 residues. V dropped 5 bases and J dropped 5; count of bases not matched to a gene: 3. Germline V gene data show CDR1 as MNHNS and CDR2 as SASEGT. The CDR3 DNA reads as TGTGCCAGCAGTACAGGGGACCACGAGCAGTACTTC. Its protein is CASSTGDHEQYF.

There are many counts of this clonotype. CDR3 coding DNA: TGTGCCAGCAGTTACGCAATCACAGGGGAAAGTGGCTACACCTTC. Translating gives CASSYAITGESGYTF. This rearrangement joins TRBV6-1 to TRBJ1-2, with 7 bases fitting TRBD1. V shed 5 bases, J shed 7 bases, and the junction held 13 bases outside the gene matches. This CDR3 spans 15 amino acids. Germline V gene sequence: CDR1 MNHNS, CDR2 SASEGT.

J is TRBJ2-2 and V is TRBV19; a possible D gene is TRBD1 (5 bases). Germline V gene data show CDR1 as LNHDA and CDR2 as SQIVND (reference sequence). This CDR3 spans 18 amino acids. V dropped 4 bases and J dropped 2 bases, with 20 bases sitting between them. CDR3 protein: CASSRLLGRQTNTGELFF. The CDR3 DNA reads as TGTGCCAGTAGTAGACTCCTGGGCCGACAGACCAACACCGGGGAGCTGTTTTTT. Full variable domain (remainder filled in from reference TRBV19 and TRBJ2-2): DGGITQSPKYLFRKEGQNVTLSCEQNLNHDAMYWYRQDPGQGLRLIYYSQIVNDFQKGDIAEGYSVSREKKESFPLTVTSAQKNPTAFYLCASSRLLGRQTNTGELFFGEGSRLTVL.

The V gene is TRBV12-5, the J gene TRBJ1-2; no reliable D call. Trimming shortened V by 0 bases and J by 0 bases, and 8 bases separated the two germline ends. CDR1 LGHNT and CDR2 FRNRAP come from the germline V gene. The CDR3 extends over 15 amino acids. The CDR3 loop is CASGLVLPTNYGYTF. The CDR3 nucleotides read TGTGCTAGTGGTTTGGTACTGCCTACTAACTATGGCTACACCTTC.

The chain has TRBV24-1 and TRBJ2-2; tentative D call: TRBD1 (5 bases). CDR1 and CDR2 (germline): KGHDR, SFDVKD. Trimming left V 0 bases short and J 3 bases short, with 10 bases between. This CDR3 spans 16 amino acids. CDR3 nucleotides: TGTGCCACCAGTGATTTGCCTTCAGGGTACACCGGGGAGCTGTTTTTT. Translation gives CATSDLPSGYTGELFF.

This clonotype occurred a few times. The V call is TRBV28, the J call TRBJ2-7; 9 bases align to TRBD2. Germline values: CDR1 MDHEN, CDR2 SYDVKM. The CDR3 is made up of 14 amino acids. V was pared by 6 bases and J by 2 bases, with 5 bases of the junction left unmatched. The CDR3 bases are TGTGCCAGCAGCCGGACTAGCGAGCCCTACGAGCAGTACTTC. This gives the protein CASSRTSEPYEQYF.

This clonotype was detected ten times or more. DNA of the CDR3: TGTGCCAGCAGTTTCCGGTCCGACAATGAGCAGTTCTTC. Residues: CASSFRSDNEQFF. The genes are TRBV11-2 and TRBJ2-1, with D hard to call. From germline, CDR1 is SGHAT and CDR2 FQNNGV. V was shortened by 6 bases and J by 5 bases, with 11 bases between the two germline ends. This CDR3 is 13 amino acids long.

The genes are TRBV14 and TRBJ1-2, with D possibly being TRBD1 (5 bases). The CDR3 length is 13 residues. Germline values: CDR1 SGHDN, CDR2 FVKESK. V lost 3 bases to trimming and J lost 7 bases, with 12 bases between them. CDR3 loop: CASSQQLRGGYTF. As DNA, the CDR3 is TGTGCCAGCAGCCAGCAACTAAGGGGTGGCTACACCTTC.

The chain uses TRBV20-1 and TRBJ2-1, with D perhaps matching TRBD1 or TRBD2 (5 bases each). Trimming cost V 5 bases and J 8 bases, with 13 bases left between them. CDR1 and CDR2 from the germline V gene are DFQATT and SNEGSKA (reference sequence). The CDR3 sequence is 12 residues long. Here the CDR3 reads CSAPTMGDEQFF. CDR3 nucleotides: TGCAGTGCTCCTACTATGGGGGATGAGCAGTTCTTC.

A few counts support this clonotype. The chain recombines TRBV27 with TRBJ2-3; no clear D gene. Germline V gene data show CDR1 as MNHEY and CDR2 as SMNVEV (reference sequence). V gave up 8 bases and J gave up 5 bases, with 20 bases separating them. The CDR3 length is 15 residues. Here the CDR3 DNA reads TGTGCCAGCCGCTCGGTTGGACCACTAAGAGATACGCAGTATTTT. Protein sequence: CASRSVGPLRDTQYF.

This clonotype was counted ten times or more. The J gene is TRBJ2-1, the V gene TRBV27; 12 nucleotides agree with TRBD2. The CDR3 runs 16 residues. With 5 bases clipped from V and 6 bases from J, the junction kept 8 bases outside the gene matches. Germline V CDR1 and CDR2: MNHEY, SMNVEV (reference sequence). As DNA, the CDR3 is TGTGCCAGCAGTATCTCACCTAGCGGGAGGGGCAATGAGCAGTTCTTC. It translates to CASSISPSGRGNEQFF.